This TCR beta chain derives from a study of T cells in Graves' hyperthyroidism and ophthalmopathy. Germline V gene sequence: CDR1 SGHRS, CDR2 YFSETQ. This CDR3 comprises 14 residues. Trimming took 0 bases from V and 8 from J, leaving 13 bases between them. RNA transcripts yielded amplified TCR beta CDR3 regions. First-round RT-PCR targeting the TCR CDR3 was performed with the HTBI primer set. TCRdb re-called the multiplex PCR reads with MiXCR, one entry per CDR3 protein. This sample has some 460,000 distinct CDR3 sequences, with about a sixth found just once. This clonotype was observed many times. The sequencing input was blood. The TCR was taken from a young woman with Graves' hyperthyroidism. The gene calls are TRBV5-1 and TRBJ2-3; no definite D call. CDR3 nucleotides: TGCGCCAGCAGCTTGGCTGGGTACGGTAGTACGCAGTATTTT. This translates into CASSLAGYGSTQYF. Supplemented by reference TRBV5-1 and TRBJ2-3, the full variable domain reads KAGVTQTPRYLIKTRGQQVTLSCSPISGHRSVSWYQQTPGQGLQFLFEYFSETQRNKGNFPGRFSGRQFSNSRSEMNVSTLELGDSALYLCASSLAGYGSTQYFGPGTRLTVL.